This is a list of T cell receptor beta chains from one sample in a study of shared clonotypes between healthy human individuals. Clones were sequenced by immunoSEQ multiplex PCR, and TCRdb holds only the in-frame ones, with some missing. The sample includes a few million clones, roughly 90% seen only once; the top ten take 0.37%. The sequenced sample consisted of naive CD4+ T cells from PBMCs. These receptors came from a man between 18 and 29 years old in good health. Some clones in this sample may be carry-over from other donors' samples. Both conserved end residues are part of each CDR3. D genes are given only for firm matches. Clone size is given for some rows only: seen once, a few or many times, or a class if the clone is expanded.

abundance: -; len: 12; v_gene: TRBV29-1; j_gene: TRBJ1-2; d_gene: TRBD1; CDR3nt: TGCAGCGTTGGGACAGGGGTTTATGGCTACACCTTC; CDR3aa: CSVGTGVYGYTF
abundance: -; len: 15; v_gene: TRBV11-3; j_gene: TRBJ1-2; d_gene: -; CDR3nt: TGTGCCAGCAGCCCCCGACAGGCGAATGACTATGGCTACACCTTC; CDR3aa: CASSPRQANDYGYTF
abundance: -; len: 17; v_gene: TRBV19; j_gene: TRBJ1-1; d_gene: -; CDR3nt: TGTGCCAGCCGTGATTCCCGGGGGGCGCTTTTAAACACTGAAGCTTTCTTT; CDR3aa: CASRDSRGALLNTEAFF
abundance: -; len: 11; v_gene: TRBV18; j_gene: TRBJ1-2; d_gene: -; CDR3nt: TGTGCCAGCTCAATAAACAGCGGCTACACCTTC; CDR3aa: CASSINSGYTF
abundance: -; len: 17; v_gene: TRBV25-1; j_gene: TRBJ1-4; d_gene: -; CDR3nt: TGTGCCAGCAGTGAATGGTACAGGGAGGGTACTAATGAAAAACTGTTTTTT; CDR3aa: CASSEWYREGTNEKLFF
abundance: -; len: 14; v_gene: TRBV7-6; j_gene: TRBJ2-4; d_gene: -; CDR3nt: TGTGCCAGCAGCCCTAGGGAAAATGGCAACATTCAGTACTTC; CDR3aa: CASSPRENGNIQYF
abundance: -; len: 14; v_gene: TRBV7-9; j_gene: TRBJ1-5; d_gene: -; CDR3nt: TGTGCCAGCAGCCCAGATACAAGCAATCAGCCCCAGCATTTT; CDR3aa: CASSPDTSNQPQHF
abundance: -; len: 15; v_gene: TRBV6-1; j_gene: TRBJ1-1; d_gene: TRBD1; CDR3nt: TGTGCCAGCAGGACAGACAGGGGGCTTAACACTGAAGCTTTCTTT; CDR3aa: CASRTDRGLNTEAFF
abundance: -; len: 13; v_gene: TRBV7-6; j_gene: TRBJ1-1; d_gene: -; CDR3nt: TGTGCCAGCAACCAGGGGAGAGACACTGAAGCTTTCTTT; CDR3aa: CASNQGRDTEAFF
abundance: -; len: 14; v_gene: TRBV11-2; j_gene: TRBJ2-5; d_gene: -; CDR3nt: TGTGCCAGCAGCTTTCTCCCGCCGGTGGAGACCCAGTACTTC; CDR3aa: CASSFLPPVETQYF
abundance: -; len: 14; v_gene: TRBV5-1; j_gene: TRBJ1-2; d_gene: TRBD1; CDR3nt: TGCGCCAGCAGCCCTATGGGTCAGGGGGACGGCTACACCTTC; CDR3aa: CASSPMGQGDGYTF
abundance: -; len: 16; v_gene: TRBV16; j_gene: TRBJ2-7; d_gene: -; CDR3nt: TGTGCCAGCAGCCCCCTGGTGGGGGACCCTCTCTACGAGCAGTACTTC; CDR3aa: CASSPLVGDPLYEQYF
abundance: -; len: 14; v_gene: TRBV6-1; j_gene: TRBJ2-5; d_gene: -; CDR3nt: TGTGCCAGCAGTGAAATACTAGCTCCCGAGACCCAGTACTTC; CDR3aa: CASSEILAPETQYF
abundance: -; len: 15; v_gene: TRBV5-4; j_gene: TRBJ2-6; d_gene: -; CDR3nt: TGTGCCGGCAGCATTAAGAGCTCTGGGGCCAACGTCCTGACTTTC; CDR3aa: CAGSIKSSGANVLTF
abundance: -; len: 14; v_gene: TRBV28; j_gene: TRBJ2-7; d_gene: -; CDR3nt: TGTGCCAGCAGTTCCCCCGGTGGCTCCTACGAGCAGTACTTC; CDR3aa: CASSSPGGSYEQYF
abundance: -; len: 13; v_gene: TRBV10-3; j_gene: TRBJ2-7; d_gene: TRBD1; CDR3nt: TGTGCCATCAGTCCGACAGGGGGCGACGAGCAGTACTTC; CDR3aa: CAISPTGGDEQYF
abundance: -; len: 15; v_gene: TRBV28; j_gene: TRBJ2-7; d_gene: TRBD1; CDR3nt: TGTGCCAGCAGGGGGCCGGGACAGGGGACCTACGAGCAGTACTTC; CDR3aa: CASRGPGQGTYEQYF
abundance: few; len: 10; v_gene: TRBV20-1; j_gene: TRBJ2-1; d_gene: -; CDR3nt: TGCAGTGCTAGAGATAATGAGCAGTTCTTC; CDR3aa: CSARDNEQFF
abundance: -; len: 12; v_gene: TRBV7-8; j_gene: TRBJ2-2; d_gene: -; CDR3nt: TGTGCCAGTGGGCTGAACACCGGGGAGCTGTTTTTT; CDR3aa: CASGLNTGELFF
abundance: -; len: 15; v_gene: TRBV18; j_gene: TRBJ2-7; d_gene: -; CDR3nt: TGTGCCAGCTCACCATCGACAGGCCCGAGGGACGAGCAGTACTTC; CDR3aa: CASSPSTGPRDEQYF
abundance: few; len: 15; v_gene: TRBV9; j_gene: TRBJ2-2; d_gene: TRBD1; CDR3nt: TGTGCCAGCAGCCCACGACAGGGTATCACCGGGGAGCTGTTTTTT; CDR3aa: CASSPRQGITGELFF
abundance: -; len: 14; v_gene: TRBV5-1; j_gene: TRBJ1-5; d_gene: -; CDR3nt: TGCGCCAGCAGCCCCCAGGGCCTCAATCAGCCCCAGCATTTT; CDR3aa: CASSPQGLNQPQHF
abundance: -; len: 14; v_gene: TRBV2; j_gene: TRBJ2-4; d_gene: -; CDR3nt: TGTGCCAGCAGTGTTAGGGGGAAGAGTGACATTCAGTACTTC; CDR3aa: CASSVRGKSDIQYF
abundance: -; len: 17; v_gene: TRBV11-1; j_gene: TRBJ2-1; d_gene: TRBD2; CDR3nt: TGTGCCAGCAGCTCGGGGACTAGCGGGAGGGCCCCCAATGAGCAGTTCTTC; CDR3aa: CASSSGTSGRAPNEQFF
abundance: -; len: 15; v_gene: TRBV11-2; j_gene: TRBJ2-7; d_gene: -; CDR3nt: TGTGCCAGCAGCTTAGCCGCTAGCTTCGCCTACGAGCAGTACTTC; CDR3aa: CASSLAASFAYEQYF
abundance: once; len: 15; v_gene: TRBV5-1; j_gene: TRBJ2-3; d_gene: TRBD1; CDR3nt: TGCGCCAGCACCCTGTCTGGGACAGGGTCGGATACGCAGTATTTT; CDR3aa: CASTLSGTGSDTQYF
abundance: -; len: 16; v_gene: TRBV18; j_gene: TRBJ2-3; d_gene: -; CDR3nt: TGTGCCAGCTCTCCACTGTGGGGGCCCGGCACAGATACGCAGTATTTT; CDR3aa: CASSPLWGPGTDTQYF
abundance: -; len: 17; v_gene: TRBV4-3; j_gene: TRBJ2-6; d_gene: -; CDR3nt: TGCGCCAGCAGCCAAGGTTTGGACGGCTCTGGGGCCAACGTCCTGACTTTC; CDR3aa: CASSQGLDGSGANVLTF
abundance: -; len: 13; v_gene: TRBV6-6; j_gene: TRBJ2-7; d_gene: -; CDR3nt: TGTGCCAGCACCTACGAGGGCCCCAACGAGCAGTACTTC; CDR3aa: CASTYEGPNEQYF
abundance: -; len: 12; v_gene: TRBV10-1; j_gene: TRBJ2-7; d_gene: -; CDR3nt: TGCGCCAGCAGCCCGGAGGGGTACGAGCAGTACTTC; CDR3aa: CASSPEGYEQYF
abundance: -; len: 16; v_gene: TRBV28; j_gene: TRBJ1-5; d_gene: -; CDR3nt: TGTGCCAGCAGTTTAGGACGGGACACCGGCAATCAGCCCCAGCATTTT; CDR3aa: CASSLGRDTGNQPQHF
abundance: -; len: 13; v_gene: TRBV10-1; j_gene: TRBJ1-2; d_gene: -; CDR3nt: TGCGCCAGCAGTCGCGACACGCGGGGTGGCTACACCTTC; CDR3aa: CASSRDTRGGYTF
abundance: once; len: 17; v_gene: TRBV5-1; j_gene: TRBJ2-3; d_gene: TRBD2; CDR3nt: TGCGCCAGCAGCTTAGACCCGACTAGCGGGGGCACAGATACGCAGTATTTT; CDR3aa: CASSLDPTSGGTDTQYF
abundance: -; len: 15; v_gene: TRBV28; j_gene: TRBJ2-1; d_gene: TRBD2; CDR3nt: TGTGCCAGCTCCCAGGGCGGGAGGGCCTACAATGAGCAGTTCTTC; CDR3aa: CASSQGGRAYNEQFF
abundance: -; len: 14; v_gene: TRBV29-1; j_gene: TRBJ2-2; d_gene: -; CDR3nt: TGCAGCGCGGGACCTCCGGGGGCGACCGGGGAGCTGTTTTTT; CDR3aa: CSAGPPGATGELFF
abundance: -; len: 13; v_gene: TRBV28; j_gene: TRBJ2-5; d_gene: TRBD1; CDR3nt: TGTGCCAGCAGTTCGACAGGGGGGAAGACCCAGTACTTC; CDR3aa: CASSSTGGKTQYF
abundance: -; len: 13; v_gene: TRBV18; j_gene: TRBJ1-2; d_gene: -; CDR3nt: TGTGCCAGCTCTCCGGACATTAACTATGGCTACACCTTC; CDR3aa: CASSPDINYGYTF
abundance: -; len: 15; v_gene: TRBV13; j_gene: TRBJ1-4; d_gene: -; CDR3nt: TGTGCCAGCAGCTTTAACAGCCCCCGTGGTGAAAAACTGTTTTTT; CDR3aa: CASSFNSPRGEKLFF
abundance: once; len: 15; v_gene: TRBV29-1; j_gene: TRBJ2-1; d_gene: TRBD2; CDR3nt: TGCAGCGTTGAACGCGGGAGTAAAATCTACAATGAGCAGTTCTTC; CDR3aa: CSVERGSKIYNEQFF
abundance: -; len: 13; v_gene: TRBV28; j_gene: TRBJ1-1; d_gene: -; CDR3nt: TGTGCCAGCACAGCAGGGAAAAACACTGAAGCTTTCTTT; CDR3aa: CASTAGKNTEAFF
abundance: -; len: 16; v_gene: TRBV25-1; j_gene: TRBJ2-2; d_gene: TRBD2; CDR3nt: TGTGCCAGCAGTGAATCTAGGAGCGGGAGAACCGGGGAGCTGTTTTTT; CDR3aa: CASSESRSGRTGELFF
abundance: -; len: 16; v_gene: TRBV4-1; j_gene: TRBJ1-5; d_gene: -; CDR3nt: TGCGCCAGCAGCCAGGCGGGCCGACAGTGGACTCAGCCCCAGCATTTT; CDR3aa: CASSQAGRQWTQPQHF
abundance: -; len: 14; v_gene: TRBV6-5; j_gene: TRBJ1-1; d_gene: -; CDR3nt: TGTGCCAGCAGCCCTGGGGCCTACCGCCCTGAAGCTTTCTTT; CDR3aa: CASSPGAYRPEAFF
abundance: -; len: 15; v_gene: TRBV19; j_gene: TRBJ2-7; d_gene: -; CDR3nt: TGTGCCAGTAGGGCCCTACATACCCTGACCGACGAGCAGTACTTC; CDR3aa: CASRALHTLTDEQYF
abundance: -; len: 17; v_gene: TRBV5-6; j_gene: TRBJ1-5; d_gene: -; CDR3nt: TGTGCCAGCAGCTTGTTCCGGGTTAAGGGCGAAGGGCAGCCCCAGCATTTT; CDR3aa: CASSLFRVKGEGQPQHF
abundance: -; len: 16; v_gene: TRBV28; j_gene: TRBJ2-7; d_gene: TRBD2; CDR3nt: TGTGCCAGCAGTTTATCCCCCGGGACTAACTCATACGAGCAGTACTTC; CDR3aa: CASSLSPGTNSYEQYF
abundance: once; len: 17; v_gene: TRBV28; j_gene: TRBJ1-5; d_gene: -; CDR3nt: TGTGCCAGCAGAACTCCCACCGGCTCCGGGGGTGGTCAGCCCCAGCATTTT; CDR3aa: CASRTPTGSGGGQPQHF